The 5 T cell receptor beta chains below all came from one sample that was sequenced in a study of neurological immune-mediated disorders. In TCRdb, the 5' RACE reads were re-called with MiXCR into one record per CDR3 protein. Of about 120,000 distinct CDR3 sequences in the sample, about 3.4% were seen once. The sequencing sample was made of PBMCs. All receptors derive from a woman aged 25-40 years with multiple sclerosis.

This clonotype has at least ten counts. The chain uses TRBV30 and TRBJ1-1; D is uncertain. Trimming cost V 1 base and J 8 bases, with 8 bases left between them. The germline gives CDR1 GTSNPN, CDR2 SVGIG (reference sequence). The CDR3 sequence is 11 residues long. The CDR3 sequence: CAWSEGFEAFF. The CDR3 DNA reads TGTGCCTGGAGTGAGGGCTTCGAAGCTTTCTTT.

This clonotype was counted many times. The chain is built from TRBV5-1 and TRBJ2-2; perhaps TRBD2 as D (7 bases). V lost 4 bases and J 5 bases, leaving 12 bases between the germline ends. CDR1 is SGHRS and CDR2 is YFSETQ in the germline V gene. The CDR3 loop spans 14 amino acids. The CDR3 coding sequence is TGCGCCAGCAGCCGGGGGGCGCGAACCGGGGAGCTGTTTTTT. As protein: CASSRGARTGELFF.

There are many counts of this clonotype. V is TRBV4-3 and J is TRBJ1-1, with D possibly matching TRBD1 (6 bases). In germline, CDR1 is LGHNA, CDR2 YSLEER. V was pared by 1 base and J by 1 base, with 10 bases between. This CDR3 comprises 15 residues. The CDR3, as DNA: TGCGCCAGCAGCCAAGGGGGGGCAGGGAACACTGAAGCTTTCTTT. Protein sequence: CASSQGGAGNTEAFF.

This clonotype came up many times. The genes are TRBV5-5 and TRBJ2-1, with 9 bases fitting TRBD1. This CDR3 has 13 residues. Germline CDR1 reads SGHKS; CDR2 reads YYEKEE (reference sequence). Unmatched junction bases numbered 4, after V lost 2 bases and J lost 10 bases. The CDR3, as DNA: TGTGCCAGCAGCTTATGGGACAGGGACGAGCAGTTCTTC. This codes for CASSLWDRDEQFF.

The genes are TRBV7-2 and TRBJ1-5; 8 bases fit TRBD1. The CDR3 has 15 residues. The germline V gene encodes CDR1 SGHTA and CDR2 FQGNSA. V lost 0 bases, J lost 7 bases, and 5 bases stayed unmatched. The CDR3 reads CASSLAGQGGQPQHF. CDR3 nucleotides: TGTGCCAGCAGCTTAGCTGGACAGGGCGGGCAGCCCCAGCATTTT.